This TCR beta chain is drawn from a study of cytomegalovirus exposure and HLA in healthy donors. Study findings and constraints: Rates of TCR association differed by HLA locus in a later analysis, with DRB1 highest and HLA-C lowest. Roughly even sequencing depth across donors was the assumption behind the presence/absence analyses.

V lost 4 bases, J lost 2 bases, and 6 bases stayed unmatched. CDR3 length: 17 amino acids. Germline CDR1 and CDR2: MGHRA and YSYEKL. Notes on this clone: Its specificity is not known.

PCR involved 60 Vbeta and 13 Jbeta primers. The authors' processing: It was a later analysis that counted 83 million or so unique TCR beta chains, of which some 9.9 million were shared. Generated by immunoSEQ multiplex PCR, the TCRdb table keeps only in-frame clones and is missing some. That table gives V, J and clone size, and the DNA gave D and trimming. The sample yields about 160,000 clones, almost 80% seen once. The rearrangement uses TRBV4-1 and TRBJ2-7; the match to TRBD2 covers 15 bases. Material: PBMCs. This TCR derives from a male donor in good health and CMV-seronegative. CDR3 loop: CASSLLGLAGGAYEQYF. CDR3 in DNA: TGCGCCAGCAGCCTCTTGGGACTAGCGGGAGGCGCCTACGAGCAGTACTTC.